These T cell receptor beta chains were read from a single sample in a study of CD8 T cells in ankylosing spondylitis. Using its own MiXCR run on the 5' RACE reads, TCRdb lists one record per CDR3 protein. The sample has 240,000 or so distinct CDR3 sequences, less than 10% seen once. The sequenced material came from blood, either unsorted or a sorted T cell fraction (not recorded which). These receptor sequences come from a male donor with ankylosing spondylitis or in good health (not recorded which). CDR3s include the opening cysteine and the closing phenylalanine or tryptophan. D genes are given only for firm matches. Clone sizes are given selectively: once, few, many, or a class where the clone is expanded.

clone_size	v_call	j_call	d_call	cdr3_aa	cdr3_nt
many	TRBV28	TRBJ2-7	.	CASIGTGQLYYEQYF	TGTGCCAGCATTGGGACGGGGCAGCTTTACTACGAGCAGTACTTC
many	TRBV10-3	TRBJ1-5	.	CATAEASNQPQHF	TGTGCCACCGCCGAAGCCAGCAATCAGCCCCAGCATTTT
few	TRBV5-1	TRBJ1-5	.	CASSFEGGRNQPQHF	TGCGCCAGCAGCTTCGAGGGAGGGCGCAATCAGCCCCAGCATTTT
few	TRBV7-9	TRBJ1-1	TRBD1	CASSFDRGIVTEAFF	TGTGCCAGCAGCTTTGACAGGGGGATCGTGACTGAAGCTTTCTTT
.	TRBV29-1	TRBJ1-5	TRBD1	CSASGGNSNQPQHF	TGCAGCGCCTCAGGGGGAAATAGCAATCAGCCCCAGCATTTT
.	TRBV7-2	TRBJ2-1	.	CASSLAQRRYNEQFF	TGTGCCAGCAGCTTAGCACAGCGAAGGTACAATGAGCAGTTCTTC
many	TRBV5-1	TRBJ1-4	.	CASSPGGTAEKLFF	TGCGCCAGCAGCCCGGGTGGGACCGCTGAAAAACTGTTTTTT
many	TRBV3-1	TRBJ2-3	.	CASSQEEDTQYF	TGTGCCAGCAGTCAGGAGGAGGATACGCAGTATTTT
.	TRBV4-1	TRBJ2-3	TRBD2	CASSQLAGGFGDTQYF	TGCGCCAGCAGCCAGTTAGCGGGAGGGTTTGGAGATACGCAGTATTTT
.	TRBV5-6	TRBJ1-6	TRBD1	CASSVDRATPPLHF	TGTGCCAGCAGCGTGGACAGGGCGACTCCACCCCTCCACTTT
.	TRBV5-1	TRBJ2-7	TRBD2	CASSVSGSQNEQYF	TGCGCCAGCAGCGTTAGCGGGAGTCAAAACGAGCAGTACTTC
many	TRBV29-1	TRBJ1-1	.	CSVERAGAMNTEAFF	TGCAGCGTTGAACGGGCAGGGGCCATGAACACTGAAGCTTTCTTT
many	TRBV15	TRBJ2-5	.	CATSRDVRRTAQETQYF	TGTGCCACCAGCAGAGATGTACGCCGGACGGCTCAAGAGACCCAGTACTTC
.	TRBV12-3/TRBV12-4	TRBJ2-1	.	CACSLALIIGASFDNEQFF	TGTGCCTGCAGTTTAGCGCTAATTATCGGGGCGAGTTTCGACAATGAGCAGTTCTTC
many	TRBV7-2	TRBJ1-2	.	CASSQDGLSGYTF	TGTGCCAGCAGCCAAGACGGGCTGAGCGGCTACACCTTC
many	TRBV11-3	TRBJ2-3	TRBD2	CASSSRTSGRTALTTTDTQYF	TGTGCCAGCAGCTCCCGGACTAGCGGGAGGACAGCGCTCACTACCACAGATACGCAGTATTTT
few	TRBV7-9	TRBJ1-3	.	CASSFGGENTIYF	TGTGCCAGCAGCTTCGGGGGAGAAAACACCATATATTTT
many	TRBV12-3/TRBV12-4	TRBJ2-4	.	CASSASGQGTKNIQYF	TGTGCCAGCAGTGCTAGTGGGCAGGGGACCAAAAACATTCAGTACTTC
many	TRBV5-6	TRBJ1-6	.	CASSLISGAYNSPLHF	TGTGCCAGCAGCTTGATTTCGGGAGCCTATAATTCACCCCTCCACTTT
many	TRBV20-1	TRBJ2-1	TRBD2	CSARDGAGGLAGYNEQFF	TGCAGTGCTAGAGATGGAGCCGGGGGACTAGCGGGATACAATGAGCAGTTCTTC
.	TRBV5-1	TRBJ2-5	.	CASSAYAIHETQYF	TGCGCCAGCAGCGCCTACGCGATACATGAGACCCAGTACTTC
many	TRBV7-9	TRBJ1-1	.	CASSLRGGGNTEAFF	TGTGCCAGCAGCTTACGGGGAGGGGGGAACACTGAAGCTTTCTTT
many	TRBV3-1	TRBJ2-5	.	CASSPFSGVQETQYF	TGTGCCAGCAGCCCCTTTTCTGGGGTCCAAGAGACCCAGTACTTC
many	TRBV20-1	TRBJ2-1	.	CSARDTWQTLGGNEQFF	TGCAGTGCTAGAGATACCTGGCAGACACTGGGGGGCAATGAGCAGTTCTTC
many	TRBV5-1	TRBJ2-6	.	CASRGRGTGANVLTF	TGCGCCAGCAGGGGGCGCGGGACTGGGGCCAACGTCCTGACTTTC
many	TRBV12-3/TRBV12-4	TRBJ2-7	TRBD1	CASSPTTGNEQYF	TGTGCCAGCAGCCCGACGACAGGGAACGAGCAGTACTTC
many	TRBV10-3	TRBJ2-7	TRBD1	CAVKGTGDGEQYF	TGTGCCGTCAAGGGGACAGGGGATGGCGAGCAGTACTTC
many	TRBV20-1	TRBJ2-1	.	CSATPPSSYNEQFF	TGCAGTGCTACACCCCCGAGCTCCTACAATGAGCAGTTCTTC
many	TRBV4-3	TRBJ1-1	.	CASSQDTYFTEAFF	TGCGCCAGCAGCCAAGATACATATTTCACTGAAGCTTTCTTT
many	TRBV30	TRBJ2-7	.	CAWREISGANYEQYF	TGTGCCTGGAGGGAGATTAGCGGTGCGAACTACGAGCAGTACTTC
many	TRBV2	TRBJ1-2	.	CASSEQNYGYTF	TGTGCCAGCAGTGAGCAGAACTATGGCTACACCTTC
many	TRBV29-1	TRBJ2-5	.	CSVEVRQGTQTQYF	TGCAGCGTTGAGGTCCGGCAGGGGACTCAGACCCAGTACTTC
few	TRBV5-1	TRBJ2-7	.	CASSQRTGEYEQYF	TGCGCCAGCAGCCAAAGGACCGGGGAATACGAGCAGTACTTC
many	TRBV7-7	TRBJ2-1	.	CASSLGLGGYNEQFF	TGTGCTAGCAGCTTAGGGTTGGGCGGGTACAATGAGCAGTTCTTC